Sequencing of this T cell receptor (beta chain) was carried out in a study of OX40 agonist ivuxolimab in advanced cancers. TCRdb's table, derived via immunoSEQ multiplex PCR, lists solely in-frame clones and lacks some. The sample has under 35,000 clones; 84% are singletons. With autoimmune disease history or systemic immunosuppression, patients were excluded. The timepoints at which blood was sampled were baseline, cycle 4 day 1, and cycle 7 day 1. Trimming removed 2 bases at V and 8 bases at J, with 15 bases between. Germline V CDR1 and CDR2: MNHNY, SVGAGI (reference sequence). The CDR3 loop spans 14 amino acids.

Sample: CD4+ or CD8+ T cells sorted from blood, taken in a trial of the OX40 agonist ivuxolimab. V gene TRBV6-6 combines with J gene TRBJ1-2; TRBD1 is a possible D gene (6 bases). This sequence was found in an adult with an advanced solid tumor such as melanoma, head and neck, liver or kidney cancer. For the CDR3, the DNA is TGTGCCAGCAGTTACCTCCTTTCAGGGGACGGCTACACCTTC. It translates to CASSYLLSGDGYTF.